This T cell receptor beta chain was observed in a study of T cell changes during pregnancy in multiple sclerosis. Using immunoSEQ multiplex PCR, the repertoire was profiled, and TCRdb retains in-frame clones only, with some absent. The sample contains around 79,000 clones, under 95% of which appear only once. This CDR3 spans 15 amino acids. The germline gives CDR1 LNHNV, CDR2 YYDKDF (reference sequence). Between the trimmed V and J ends, which lost 0 bases and 0 bases, there was a span of 9 bases. Here the sequenced sample was CD4+ T cells from peripheral blood mononuclear cells, taken in the second trimester of pregnancy. This chain joins TRBV15 and TRBJ2-7, with D unresolved. This receptor was obtained from a female donor with multiple sclerosis, enrolled in a pregnancy study. The CDR3 DNA sequence: TGTGCCACCAGCAGAGATCTGGTTAGCTCCTACGAGCAGTACTTC. Residues: CATSRDLVSSYEQYF.